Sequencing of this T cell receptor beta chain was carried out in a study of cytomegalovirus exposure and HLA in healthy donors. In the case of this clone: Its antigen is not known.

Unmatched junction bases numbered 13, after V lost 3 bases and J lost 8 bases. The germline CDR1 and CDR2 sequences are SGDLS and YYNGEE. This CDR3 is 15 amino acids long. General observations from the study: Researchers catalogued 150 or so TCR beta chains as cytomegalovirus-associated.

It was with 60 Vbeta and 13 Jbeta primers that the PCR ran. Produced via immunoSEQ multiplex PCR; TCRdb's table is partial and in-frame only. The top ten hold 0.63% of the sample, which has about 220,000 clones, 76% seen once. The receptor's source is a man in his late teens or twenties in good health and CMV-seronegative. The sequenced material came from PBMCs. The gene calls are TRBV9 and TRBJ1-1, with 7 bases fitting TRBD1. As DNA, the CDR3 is TGTGCCAGCAGCGCTGATGAGGGGACAGTGGTCGAAGCTTTCTTT. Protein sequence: CASSADEGTVVEAFF.